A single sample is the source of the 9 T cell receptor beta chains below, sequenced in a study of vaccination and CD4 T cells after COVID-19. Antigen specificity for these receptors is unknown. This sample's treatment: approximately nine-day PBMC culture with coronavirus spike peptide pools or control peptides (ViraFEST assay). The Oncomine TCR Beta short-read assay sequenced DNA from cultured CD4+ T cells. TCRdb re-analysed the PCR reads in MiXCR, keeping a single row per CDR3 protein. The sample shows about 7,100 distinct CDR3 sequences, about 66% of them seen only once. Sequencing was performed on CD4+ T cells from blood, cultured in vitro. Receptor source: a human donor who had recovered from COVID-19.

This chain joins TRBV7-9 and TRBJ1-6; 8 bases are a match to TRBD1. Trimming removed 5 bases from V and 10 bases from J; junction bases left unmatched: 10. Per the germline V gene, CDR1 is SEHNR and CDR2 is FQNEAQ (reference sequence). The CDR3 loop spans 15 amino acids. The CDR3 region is CASSHTGTGDSPLHF. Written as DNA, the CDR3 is TGTGCCAGCAGCCATACCGGGACAGGAGACTCACCCCTCCACTTT.

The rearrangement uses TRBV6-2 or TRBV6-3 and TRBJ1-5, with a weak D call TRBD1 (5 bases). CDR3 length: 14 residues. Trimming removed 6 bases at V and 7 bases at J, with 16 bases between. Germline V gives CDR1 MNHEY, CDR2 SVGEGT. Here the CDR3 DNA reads TGTGCCAGCAGAAGGGACGGCACGGACCAGCCCCAGCATTTT. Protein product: CASRRDGTDQPQHF.

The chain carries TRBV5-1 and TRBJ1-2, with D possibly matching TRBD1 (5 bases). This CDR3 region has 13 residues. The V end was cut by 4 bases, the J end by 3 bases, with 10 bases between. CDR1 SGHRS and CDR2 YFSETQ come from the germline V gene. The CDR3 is CASSHGTDYGYTF. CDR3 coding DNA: TGCGCCAGCAGCCACGGGACCGACTATGGCTACACCTTC.

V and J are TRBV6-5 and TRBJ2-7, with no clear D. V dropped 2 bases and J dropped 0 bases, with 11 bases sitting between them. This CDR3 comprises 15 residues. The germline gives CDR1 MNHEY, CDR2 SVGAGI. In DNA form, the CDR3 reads TGTGCCAGCAGTTACCCGGCCCGACACTCCTACGAGCAGTACTTC. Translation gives CASSYPARHSYEQYF.

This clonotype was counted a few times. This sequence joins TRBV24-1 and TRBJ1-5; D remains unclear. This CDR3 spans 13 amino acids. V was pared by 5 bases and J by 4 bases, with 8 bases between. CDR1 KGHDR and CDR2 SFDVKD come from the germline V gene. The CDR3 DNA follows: TGTGCCACCAGTGGAACGGATAATCAGCCCCAGCATTTT. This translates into CATSGTDNQPQHF.

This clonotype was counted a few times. The DNA of the CDR3 is TGTGCCACCAGCAGAGCTAGCCGTCTAAATACGCAGTATTTT. Protein sequence: CATSRASRLNTQYF. The chain has TRBV15 and TRBJ2-3; D may be TRBD2 (5 bases). Germline V gives CDR1 LNHNV, CDR2 YYDKDF (reference sequence). This CDR3 has 14 residues. The V end lost 1 base, the J end lost 7 bases, and 12 bases lay between the germline ends.

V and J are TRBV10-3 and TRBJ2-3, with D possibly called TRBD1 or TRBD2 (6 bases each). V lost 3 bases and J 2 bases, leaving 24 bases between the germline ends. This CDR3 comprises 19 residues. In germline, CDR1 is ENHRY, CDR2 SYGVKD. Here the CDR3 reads CAISDPNWGASLNTDTQYF. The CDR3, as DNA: TGTGCCATCAGTGACCCAAATTGGGGGGCTAGCCTGAACACAGATACGCAGTATTTT.

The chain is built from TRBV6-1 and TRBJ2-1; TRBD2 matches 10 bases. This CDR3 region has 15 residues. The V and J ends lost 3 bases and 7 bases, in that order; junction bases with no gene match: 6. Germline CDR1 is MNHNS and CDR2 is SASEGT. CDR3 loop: CASSELAGDGNEQFF. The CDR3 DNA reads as TGTGCCAGCAGTGAGCTAGCGGGAGACGGGAATGAGCAGTTCTTC.

Written as DNA, the CDR3 is TGTGCCAGCAGCTTAGGTGTGTTAGCGGGGGATCTCGCTGAGCAGTTCTTC. Amino acid sequence: CASSLGVLAGDLAEQFF. This chain uses TRBV7-8 with TRBJ2-1; TRBD2 aligns across 9 bases. V shed 1 base, J shed 9 bases, and the junction held 13 bases outside the gene matches. Germline CDR1 is SGHVS and CDR2 is FQNEAQ. The CDR3 totals 17 residues. The whole variable domain, remainder taken from reference TRBV7-8 and TRBJ2-1, is GAGVSQSPRYKVAKRGQDVALRCDPISGHVSLFWYQQALGQGPEFLTYFQNEAQLDKSGLPSDRFFAERPEGSVSTLKIQRTQQEDSAVYLCASSLGVLAGDLAEQFFGPGTRLTVL.